These 16 T cell receptor beta chains were all obtained from the same sample, sequenced in a study of cytotoxic CD8 clonotypes in ibrutinib-treated CLL. TCRdb keeps only in-frame clones here, not all; method: immunoSEQ multiplex PCR. The table shows fewer than 150,000 clones, with around 80% occurring only once. Here the sequenced sample was PBMCs, taken after 24 months of ibrutinib treatment. These receptor sequences come from a human donor with chronic lymphocytic leukemia.

This clone has just one count. V gene TRBV5-5 combines with J gene TRBJ1-4; possible D gene TRBD1, 6 bases. The CDR3 spans 14 residues. Germline CDR1 and CDR2: SGHKS and YYEKEE (reference sequence). Trimming cost V 4 bases and J 8 bases, with 15 bases left between them. For the CDR3, the DNA is TGTGCCAGCAGCCAACAGGGTTTAGGAGAAAAACTGTTTTTT. This sequence encodes CASSQQGLGEKLFF.

The CDR3 spells CASSNQDRGPVRRGYTF. The CDR3 DNA sequence: TGTGCCAGTAGTAATCAGGACAGGGGGCCTGTACGGCGGGGCTACACCTTC. The chain links TRBV19 to TRBJ1-2; TRBD1 matches at 11 bases. CDR3 length: 17 amino acids. V shed 4 bases and J 8 bases; nucleotides not matched to a gene: 15. Germline CDR1 LNHDA, CDR2 SQIVND (reference sequence).

Only one count was recorded for this clone. This chain joins TRBV9 and TRBJ1-3; 7 bases line up with TRBD1. V shed 1 base and J 2 bases; nucleotides not matched to a gene: 3. The CDR3 has 15 residues. CDR1 and CDR2 from the germline V gene are SGDLS and YYNGEE. The CDR3 loop is CASSVTGVPGNTIYF. CDR3 sequence (DNA): TGTGCCAGCAGCGTAACAGGGGTTCCTGGAAACACCATATATTTT.

This chain uses TRBV5-6 with TRBJ1-1; D ambiguous. The V gene lost 6 bases and the J gene lost 7 bases, with 16 bases spanning the gap. CDR1 and CDR2 from the germline V gene are SGHDT and YYEEEE. The CDR3 totals 13 residues. The CDR3 DNA is TGTGCCAGCATGATCCCAGGAGTTAGTGAAGCTTTCTTT. Translated: CASMIPGVSEAFF.

V gene TRBV2 combines with J gene TRBJ2-4; D unclear. This CDR3 has 13 residues. The germline CDR1 and CDR2 sequences are SNHLY and FYNNEI. V was clipped by 6 bases and J by 6 bases, with 12 bases between them. The CDR3 is CASRGPIVNIQYF. CDR3 DNA: TGTGCCAGCAGGGGCCCGATAGTAAACATTCAGTACTTC.

This rearrangement joins TRBV7-9 to TRBJ2-5, with 7 nucleotides matching TRBD1. The CDR3 has 15 amino acids. Trimming cost V 1 base and J 5 bases; bases outside gene matches: 7. Germline CDR1 and CDR2: SEHNR and FQNEAQ (reference sequence). The CDR3 DNA is TGTGCCAGCAGCTTAGGACAGGGAGTAGGGGAGACCCAGTACTTC. Translated, it gives CASSLGQGVGETQYF.

This clone appeared a single time. J is TRBJ1-1 and V is TRBV11-3; no clear D gene. CDR3 size: 18 residues. V was shortened by 5 bases and J by 4 bases, with 26 bases between the two germline ends. Germline-derived CDR1 and CDR2 are SGHNT and YENEEA. CDR3 nucleotide sequence: TGTGCCAGCAGCCGGACGCCGGGGTTAGTATCGGTCGGCACTGAAGCTTTCTTT. It codes for CASSRTPGLVSVGTEAFF.

With respect to this clone: Compared with germline, one end of the junction differs, possibly owing to a read error. The CDR3 DNA is TGCAGCGCCAGGCGGGGTGGCACGGATACGCAGTATTTT. Protein sequence: CSARRGGTDTQYF. The chain employs TRBV29-1 and TRBJ2-3, with D possibly being TRBD2 (6 bases). CDR3 length equals 13 residues. Germline V gene sequence: CDR1 SQVTM, CDR2 ANQGSEA.

This clone showed up just once. V usage is TRBV5-1 and J usage is TRBJ1-4; D gene ambiguous. The germline gives CDR1 SGHRS, CDR2 YFSETQ. V lost 0 bases to trimming and J lost 8 bases, with 8 bases between them. The CDR3 extends over 13 amino acids. The CDR3 sequence: CASSLEGEEKLFF. The CDR3 DNA reads as TGCGCCAGCAGCTTGGAAGGAGAAGAAAAACTGTTTTTT.

V gene TRBV7-9 combines with J gene TRBJ2-3, with 10 nucleotides matching TRBD2. CDR1 SEHNR and CDR2 FQNEAQ come from the germline V gene (reference sequence). The length of the CDR3 is 16 residues. J gave up 1 base and V 1 base, and 2 bases lay outside the gene matches. For the CDR3, the DNA is TGTGCCAGCAGCTTAGATCTAGCGGGGGGCACAGATACGCAGTATTTT. This encodes CASSLDLAGGTDTQYF.

The rearrangement uses TRBV18 and TRBJ2-2; possibly TRBD1 for D (6 bases). Trimming took off 2 bases at V and 2 bases at J, with 9 bases between the two ends. This CDR3 region has 15 residues. Germline V gene sequence: CDR1 KGHSH, CDR2 LQKENI. The CDR3 sequence is CASSPGGSNTGELFF. In DNA, the CDR3 is TGTGCCAGCTCACCAGGGGGCAGTAACACCGGGGAGCTGTTTTTT. Using reference TRBV18 and TRBJ2-2 for the parts outside the CDR3, the full variable domain is NAGVMQNPRHLVRRRGQEARLRCSPMKGHSHVYWYRQLPEEGLKFMVYLQKENIIDESGMPKERFSAEFPKEGPSILRIQQVVRGDSAAYFCASSPGGSNTGELFFGEGSRLTVL.

The V and J genes are TRBV2 and TRBJ2-3; TRBD2 matches at 9 bases. This CDR3 spans 15 amino acids. The germline V gene encodes CDR1 SNHLY and CDR2 FYNNEI. V trimming: 7 bases; J trimming: 3 bases; junction bases outside the gene matches: 8. CDR3 DNA: TGTGCCAGCATTTGGCGGGGGGGCCGAACAGATACGCAGTATTTT. This codes for CASIWRGGRTDTQYF.

The chain employs TRBV9 and TRBJ1-3; D unclear. This CDR3 region has 15 residues. The germline V gene has CDR1 SGDLS and CDR2 YYNGEE. The V and J ends lost 4 bases and 2 bases respectively, with 13 bases between them. DNA of the CDR3: TGTGCCAGCAGCCCTACGGGGTCACCTGGAAACACCATATATTTT. Protein: CASSPTGSPGNTIYF. Full variable domain (rest looked up from reference TRBV9 and TRBJ1-3): DSGVTQTPKHLITATGQRVTLRCSPRSGDLSVYWYQQSLDQGLQFLIQYYNGEERAKGNILERFSAQQFPDLHSELNLSSLELGDSALYFCASSPTGSPGNTIYFGEGSWLTVV.

J is TRBJ2-7 and V is TRBV5-8; D possibly corresponds to TRBD2 (5 bases). The CDR3 spans 13 residues. The V end lost 2 bases, the J end lost 4 bases, and 10 bases lay between the germline ends. CDR1 and CDR2 from the germline V gene are SGHTS and YDEGEE. CDR3 nucleotide sequence: TGTGCCAGCAGCTTACCTTGGACTTACGAGCAGTACTTC. Translation gives CASSLPWTYEQYF.

This clone was seen a few times. This chain links TRBV2 with TRBJ1-2; D not certain. From germline, CDR1 is SNHLY and CDR2 FYNNEI. The CDR3 is 13 residues long. Trimming cost V 0 bases and J 6 bases, with 8 bases left between them. The CDR3: CASSEAWQDGYTF. CDR3 nucleotides: TGTGCCAGCAGTGAAGCTTGGCAGGATGGCTACACCTTC. The full variable domain, completed using reference TRBV2 and TRBJ1-2, is EPEVTQTPSHQVTQMGQEVILRCVPISNHLYFYWYRQILGQKVEFLVSFYNNEISEKSEIFDDQFSVERPDGSNFTLKIRSTKLEDSAMYFCASSEAWQDGYTFGSGTRLTVV.

The gene calls are TRBV30 and TRBJ2-1; D not certain. Trimming removed 2 bases at V and 8 bases at J, with 7 bases between. The CDR3 consists of 11 residues. Germline assignment: CDR1 GTSNPN and CDR2 SVGIG (reference sequence). In nucleotides, the CDR3 is TGTGCCTGGAGTTGGGTTCATGAGCAGTTCTTC. The encoded protein is CAWSWVHEQFF.